This T cell receptor beta chain came from a study of CD8+ T cells in alopecia areata. Treatment specified: oral pan-JAK inhibitor, 5-10 mg twice daily. Study-wide results and caveats: A large proportion of expanded lesional clones were detected persisting in scalp and blood during tofacitinib. Expanded CD8+ clones among the top 100, and scalp clonality, were significantly decreased by tofacitinib.

As regards this clone: The antigen is undetermined.

Sequencing used cDNA as its template, made by extracting RNA and reverse transcribing it. Some clones are missing from TCRdb's copy, which holds only in-frame ones; the method was immunoSEQ multiplex PCR. The table shows about 280,000 clones, with over 45% occurring only once. Germline CDR1 and CDR2: MDHEN and SYDVKM. The CDR3 is 14 amino acids. With 5 bases removed from V and 7 bases from J, the gap between germline ends came to 17 bases. This receptor was obtained from a human donor with alopecia areata. The starting material was CD4+ T cells sorted from blood, obtained at week 24, from a patient treated with tofacitinib. J is TRBJ1-2 and V is TRBV28; D not resolved. The CDR3 spells CASSTTGPFVGYTF. The DNA for the CDR3 is TGTGCCAGCAGTACCACGGGCCCTTTTGTTGGCTACACCTTC.